This T cell receptor beta chain was identified in a study of radiotherapy plus CTLA-4 blockade in lung cancer. TCRdb keeps only in-frame clones here, not all; method: immunoSEQ multiplex PCR. This table holds tens of thousands of clones, roughly 76% found once. V lost 1 base and J lost 5; bases outside the gene matches: 6. Germline values: CDR1 MNHEY, CDR2 SMNVEV (reference sequence). The length of the CDR3 is 16 residues. This chain joins TRBV27 and TRBJ2-1, with 9 bases fitting TRBD1. This receptor was obtained from a human donor with non-small cell lung cancer whose response to radiotherapy plus ipilimumab could not be evaluated. Some clones in this sample may be carry-over from other donors' samples. Specimen: peripheral blood, collected from a patient treated with radiotherapy plus ipilimumab. In DNA form, the CDR3 reads TGTGCCAGCAGTTTATATCCGGGACAGGGAAACAATGAGCAGTTCTTC. Amino acids: CASSLYPGQGNNEQFF.